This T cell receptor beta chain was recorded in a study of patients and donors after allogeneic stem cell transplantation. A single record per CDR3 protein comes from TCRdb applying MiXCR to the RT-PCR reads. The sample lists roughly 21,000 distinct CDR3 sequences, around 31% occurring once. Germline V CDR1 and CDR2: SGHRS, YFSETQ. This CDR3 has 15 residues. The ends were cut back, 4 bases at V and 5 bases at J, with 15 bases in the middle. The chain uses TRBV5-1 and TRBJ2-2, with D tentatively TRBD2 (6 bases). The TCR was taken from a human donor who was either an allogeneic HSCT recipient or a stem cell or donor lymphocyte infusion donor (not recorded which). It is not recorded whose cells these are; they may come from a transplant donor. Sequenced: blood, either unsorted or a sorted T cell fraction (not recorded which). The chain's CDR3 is CASSLIGRGTGELFF. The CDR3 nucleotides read TGCGCCAGCAGCCTGATTGGGCGGGGTACCGGGGAGCTGTTTTTT.